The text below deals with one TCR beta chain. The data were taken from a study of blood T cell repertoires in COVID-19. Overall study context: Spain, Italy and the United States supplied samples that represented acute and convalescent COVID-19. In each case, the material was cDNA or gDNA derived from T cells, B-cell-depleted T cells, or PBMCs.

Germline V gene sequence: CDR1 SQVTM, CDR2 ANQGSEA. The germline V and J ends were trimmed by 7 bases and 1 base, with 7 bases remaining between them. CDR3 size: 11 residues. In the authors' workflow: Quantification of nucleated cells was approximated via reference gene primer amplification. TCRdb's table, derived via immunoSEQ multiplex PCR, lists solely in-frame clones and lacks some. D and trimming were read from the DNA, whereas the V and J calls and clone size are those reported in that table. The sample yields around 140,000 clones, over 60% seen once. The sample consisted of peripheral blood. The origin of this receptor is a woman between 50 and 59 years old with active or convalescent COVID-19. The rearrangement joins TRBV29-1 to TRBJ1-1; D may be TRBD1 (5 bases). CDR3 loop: CSGGRNTEAFF. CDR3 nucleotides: TGCAGCGGGGGGAGGAACACTGAAGCTTTCTTT.